This T cell receptor (beta chain) was obtained from a study of T cell changes during pregnancy in multiple sclerosis. The germline V gene has CDR1 GTSNPN and CDR2 SVGIG (reference sequence). The V and J ends lost 0 bases and 4 bases respectively, with 6 bases between them. The CDR3 sequence is 12 residues long. The repertoire was sequenced with immunoSEQ multiplex PCR; TCRdb's copy has only in-frame clones and lacks some. The top ten clones hold more than 0.4% of a sample with roughly 79,000 clones, 85% to 95% of them seen once. The receptor's source is a female donor with multiple sclerosis, enrolled in a pregnancy study. The material sequenced was CD4+ T cells from peripheral blood mononuclear cells, taken before pregnancy. The chain has TRBV30 and TRBJ2-5; D is undetermined. CDR3 protein: CAWSVQSETQYF. CDR3 nucleotide sequence: TGTGCCTGGAGTGTACAATCAGAGACCCAGTACTTC.